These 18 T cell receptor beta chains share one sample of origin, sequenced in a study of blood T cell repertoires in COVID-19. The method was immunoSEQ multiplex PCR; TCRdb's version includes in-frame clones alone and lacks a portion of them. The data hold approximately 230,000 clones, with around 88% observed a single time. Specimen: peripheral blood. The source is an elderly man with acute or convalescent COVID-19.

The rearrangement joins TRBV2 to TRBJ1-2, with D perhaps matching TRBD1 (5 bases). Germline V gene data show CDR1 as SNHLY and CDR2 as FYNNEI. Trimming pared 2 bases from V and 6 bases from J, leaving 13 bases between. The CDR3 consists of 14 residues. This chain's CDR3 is CASSERRDQDGYTF. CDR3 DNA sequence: TGTGCCAGCAGTGAACGCAGGGATCAGGATGGCTACACCTTC.

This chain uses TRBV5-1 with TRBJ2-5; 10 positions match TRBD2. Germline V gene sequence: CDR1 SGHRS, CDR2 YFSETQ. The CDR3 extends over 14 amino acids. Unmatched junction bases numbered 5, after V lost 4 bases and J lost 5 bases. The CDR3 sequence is CASSLTSGVETQYF. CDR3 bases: TGCGCCAGCAGCCTTACTAGCGGGGTTGAGACCCAGTACTTC.

The CDR3 nucleotides are TGTGCCAGCAGCCAGAGTTCTGGAAACACCATATATTTT. It specifies CASSQSSGNTIYF. This chain uses TRBV3-1 (or the pseudogene TRBV3-2) with TRBJ1-3; D not resolved. The CDR3 length is 13 residues. V was cut by 3 bases and J by 1 base, with 4 bases left in between. Germline CDR1 LGHDT, CDR2 YNNKEL (reference sequence).

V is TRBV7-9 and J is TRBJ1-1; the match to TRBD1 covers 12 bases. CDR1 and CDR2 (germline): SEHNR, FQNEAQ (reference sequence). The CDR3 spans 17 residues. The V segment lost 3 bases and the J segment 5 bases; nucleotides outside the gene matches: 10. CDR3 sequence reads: CASSLGSGTGGRTEAFF. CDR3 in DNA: TGTGCCAGCAGCTTGGGATCCGGGACAGGGGGCCGTACTGAAGCTTTCTTT.

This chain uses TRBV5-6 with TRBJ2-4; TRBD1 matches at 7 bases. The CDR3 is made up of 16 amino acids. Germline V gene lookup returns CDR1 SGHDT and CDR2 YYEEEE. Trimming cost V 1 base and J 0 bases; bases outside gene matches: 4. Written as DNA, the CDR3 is TGTGCCAGCAGCTTGACAGGGGTTTTAGCCAAAAACATTCAGTACTTC. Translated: CASSLTGVLAKNIQYF.

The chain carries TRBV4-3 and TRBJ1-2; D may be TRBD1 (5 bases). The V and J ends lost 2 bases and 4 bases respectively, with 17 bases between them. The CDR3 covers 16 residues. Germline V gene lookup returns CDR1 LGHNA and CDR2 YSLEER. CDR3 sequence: CASSQNIRVAPYGYTF. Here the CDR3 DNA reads TGCGCCAGCAGCCAAAACATCAGGGTGGCCCCCTATGGCTACACCTTC.

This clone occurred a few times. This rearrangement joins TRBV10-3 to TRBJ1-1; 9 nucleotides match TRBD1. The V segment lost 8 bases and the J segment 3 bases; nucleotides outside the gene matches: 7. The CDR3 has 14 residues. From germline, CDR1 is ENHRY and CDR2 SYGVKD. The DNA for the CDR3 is TGTGCCATCCGGGACAGGGAGACGGACACTGAAGCTTTCTTT. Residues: CAIRDRETDTEAFF.

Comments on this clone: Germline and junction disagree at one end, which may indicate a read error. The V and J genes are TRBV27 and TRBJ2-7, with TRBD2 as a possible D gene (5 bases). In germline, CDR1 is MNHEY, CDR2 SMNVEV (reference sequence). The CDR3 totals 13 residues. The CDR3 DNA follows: TGTGCCAGCAGTCCGGAAGAGGGAAGGATTATGGACTTC. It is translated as CASSPEEGRIMDF.

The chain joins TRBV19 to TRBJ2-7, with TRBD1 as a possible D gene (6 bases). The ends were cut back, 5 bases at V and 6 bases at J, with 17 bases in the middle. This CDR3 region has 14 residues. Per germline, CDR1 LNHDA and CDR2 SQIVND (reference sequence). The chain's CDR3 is CASSSRTQGGEQYF. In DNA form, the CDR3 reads TGTGCCAGTAGTTCTCGGACCCAAGGGGGCGAGCAGTACTTC. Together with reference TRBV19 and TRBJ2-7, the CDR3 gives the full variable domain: DGGITQSPKYLFRKEGQNVTLSCEQNLNHDAMYWYRQDPGQGLRLIYYSQIVNDFQKGDIAEGYSVSREKKESFPLTVTSAQKNPTAFYLCASSSRTQGGEQYFGPGTRLTVT.

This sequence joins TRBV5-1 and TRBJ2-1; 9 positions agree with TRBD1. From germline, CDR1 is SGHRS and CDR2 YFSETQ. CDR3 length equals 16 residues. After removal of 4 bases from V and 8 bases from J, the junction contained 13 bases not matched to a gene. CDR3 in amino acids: CASSPARTGVIDEQFF. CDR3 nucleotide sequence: TGCGCCAGCAGCCCGGCCCGGACAGGGGTAATCGATGAGCAGTTCTTC.

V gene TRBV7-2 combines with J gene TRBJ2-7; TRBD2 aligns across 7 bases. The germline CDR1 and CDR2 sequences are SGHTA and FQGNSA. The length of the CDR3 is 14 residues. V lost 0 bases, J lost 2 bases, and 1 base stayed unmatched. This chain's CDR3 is CASSLAGGPYEQYF. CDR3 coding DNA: TGTGCCAGCAGCTTAGCGGGAGGGCCCTACGAGCAGTACTTC. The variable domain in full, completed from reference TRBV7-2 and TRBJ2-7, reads GAGVSQSPSNKVTEKGKDVELRCDPISGHTALYWYRQSLGQGLEFLIYFQGNSAPDKSGLPSDRFSAERTGGSVSTLTIQRTQQEDSAVYLCASSLAGGPYEQYFGPGTRLTVT.

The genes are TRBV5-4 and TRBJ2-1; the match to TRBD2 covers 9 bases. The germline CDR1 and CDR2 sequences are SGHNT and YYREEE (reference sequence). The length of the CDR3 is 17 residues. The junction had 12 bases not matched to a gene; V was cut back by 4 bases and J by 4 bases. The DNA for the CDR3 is TGTGCCAGCAGCCCCCGACTAGCGGTACCTTTATACAATGAGCAGTTCTTC. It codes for CASSPRLAVPLYNEQFF.

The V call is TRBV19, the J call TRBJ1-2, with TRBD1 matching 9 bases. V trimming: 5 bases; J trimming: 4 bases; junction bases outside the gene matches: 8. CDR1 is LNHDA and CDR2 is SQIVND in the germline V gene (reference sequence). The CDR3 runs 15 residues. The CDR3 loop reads CASSSQTGGGYGYTF. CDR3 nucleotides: TGTGCCAGTAGTTCGCAGACAGGGGGAGGCTATGGCTACACCTTC.

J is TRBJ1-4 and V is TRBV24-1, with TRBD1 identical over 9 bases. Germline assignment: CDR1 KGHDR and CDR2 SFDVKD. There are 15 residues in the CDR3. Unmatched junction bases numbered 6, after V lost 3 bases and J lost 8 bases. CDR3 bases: TGTGCCACCAGTGATCCGGGACAGGGATTCGAAAAACTGTTTTTT. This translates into CATSDPGQGFEKLFF.

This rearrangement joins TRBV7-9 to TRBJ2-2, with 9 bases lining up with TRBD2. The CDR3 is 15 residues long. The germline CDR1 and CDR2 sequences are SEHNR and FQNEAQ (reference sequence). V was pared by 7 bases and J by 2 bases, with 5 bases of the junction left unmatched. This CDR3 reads CASTRLAVNTGELFF. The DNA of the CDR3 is TGTGCCAGCACGAGACTAGCGGTCAACACCGGGGAGCTGTTTTTT.

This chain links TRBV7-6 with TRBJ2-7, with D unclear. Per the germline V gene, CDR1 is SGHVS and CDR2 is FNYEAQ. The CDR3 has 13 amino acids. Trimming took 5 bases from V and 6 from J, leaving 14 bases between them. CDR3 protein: CASSPRINGEQYF. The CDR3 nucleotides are TGTGCCAGCAGCCCGCGGATTAACGGCGAGCAGTACTTC. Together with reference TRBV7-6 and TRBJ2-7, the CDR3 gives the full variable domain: GAGVSQSPRYKVTKRGQDVALRCDPISGHVSLYWYRQALGQGPEFLTYFNYEAQQDKSGLPNDRFSAERPEGSISTLTIQRTEQRDSAMYRCASSPRINGEQYFGPGTRLTVT.

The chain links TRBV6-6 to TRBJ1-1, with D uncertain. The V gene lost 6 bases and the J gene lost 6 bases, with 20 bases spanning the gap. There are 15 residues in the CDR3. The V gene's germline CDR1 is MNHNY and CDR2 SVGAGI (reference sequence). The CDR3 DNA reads TGTGCCAGCAGACCTCGGAAGCGGGAAGGATCTGAAGCTTTCTTT. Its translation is CASRPRKREGSEAFF.

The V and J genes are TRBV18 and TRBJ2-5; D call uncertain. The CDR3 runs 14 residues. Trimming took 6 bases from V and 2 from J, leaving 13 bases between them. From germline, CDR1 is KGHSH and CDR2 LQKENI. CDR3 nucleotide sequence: TGTGCCAGCTCTCAGGAACGGATACAAGAGACCCAGTACTTC. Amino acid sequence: CASSQERIQETQYF.